These 23 T cell receptor beta chains came from one sample sequenced in a study of T cells in Graves' hyperthyroidism and ophthalmopathy (dated by TCRdb to about 2019). The library was obtained by multiplex PCR. Sequencing was performed on an Illumina HiSeq 2000. TCR beta CDR3 regions were amplified from RNA transcripts. For the first round of RT-PCR on the TCR CDR3, the HTBI primer set was used together with the Qiagen OneStep RT-PCR kit. The raw public reads went through TCRdb reprocessing: fastp at Q25, MiXCR clone calling, in-frame beta chains kept. CDR3 protein duplicates are merged, each entry listing the most common genes and DNA. For this sample there are over 45,000 distinct CDR3 sequences; around 48% appear just once. The top ten clones comprise around 12% of the sample. The sample was blood. The receptors shown here come from a woman aged 25 to 39 with Graves' ophthalmopathy.

This clonotype is medium-sized within its sample. This rearrangement joins TRBV20-1 to TRBJ2-7, with D perhaps TRBD2 (5 bases). Trimming removed 5 bases from V and 7 bases from J, with 15 bases in between. Germline V gene lookup returns CDR1 DFQATT and CDR2 SNEGSKA (reference sequence). CDR3 size: 12 residues. In nucleotides, the CDR3 is TGCAGTGCTCGCAGGAGGCAAGGGGAGCAGTACTTC. Protein product: CSARRRQGEQYF.

The chain is built from TRBV6-1 and TRBJ1-5; weak D call: TRBD1 (6 bases). From germline, CDR1 is MNHNS and CDR2 SASEGT. The V end lost 7 bases, the J end lost 6 bases, and 16 bases lay between the germline ends. The CDR3 is made up of 14 amino acids. CDR3 loop: CASIGAGEVQPQHF. The CDR3 DNA reads as TGTGCCAGCATAGGCGCAGGGGAGGTTCAGCCCCAGCATTTT.

This chain joins TRBV5-1 and TRBJ1-2; a weak D match, TRBD1 (5 bases). The CDR3 loop spans 14 amino acids. Trimming took off 4 bases at V and 0 bases at J, with 10 bases between the two ends. CDR1 and CDR2 from the germline V gene are SGHRS and YFSETQ. CDR3 bases: TGCGCCAGCAGCATCGGGACCACTAACTATGGCTACACCTTC. Encoded protein: CASSIGTTNYGYTF.

Ten or more counts support this clonotype. The chain links TRBV6-5 to TRBJ1-1; D gene uncertain. V was trimmed by 4 bases and J by 2 bases, leaving 8 bases between them. Per the germline V gene, CDR1 is MNHEY and CDR2 is SVGAGI. The CDR3 totals 13 residues. Here the CDR3 reads CASSSAINTEAFF. The CDR3 nucleotides read TGTGCCAGCAGTTCGGCTATAAACACTGAAGCTTTCTTT.

The V gene is TRBV19, the J gene TRBJ2-1, with TRBD2 matching over 9 bases. This CDR3 contains 11 residues. CDR1 is LNHDA, CDR2 SQIVND, per germline (reference sequence). With V trimmed by 5 bases and J by 13 bases, 3 bases remained unmatched. This CDR3 is CASSRGRVQFF. DNA for the CDR3: TGTGCCAGTAGTCGCGGGAGGGTCCAGTTCTTC.

In this sample, this clonotype turned up many times. The genes are TRBV19 and TRBJ1-1, with 8 nucleotides matching TRBD1. CDR3 size: 15 residues. V gave up 5 bases and J gave up 0 bases; unmatched junction bases: 5. Germline V gene data show CDR1 as LNHDA and CDR2 as SQIVND (reference sequence). The CDR3 is CASSASGGMNTEAFF. CDR3 coding DNA: TGTGCCAGTAGTGCATCAGGGGGCATGAACACTGAAGCTTTCTTT.

This clonotype was recorded at least ten times. The chain is built from TRBV14 and TRBJ2-7; 9 positions agree with TRBD1. V trimming: 1 base; J trimming: 13 bases; junction bases outside the gene matches: 5. This CDR3 has 12 amino acids. The germline V gene encodes CDR1 SGHDN and CDR2 FVKESK. The CDR3 DNA reads TGTGCCAGCAGCCAAGTGGGACAGGGTTTATACTTC. Translated, it gives CASSQVGQGLYF.

The chain joins TRBV9 to TRBJ1-6; D is unclear. The germline V gene has CDR1 SGDLS and CDR2 YYNGEE. Trimming shortened V by 4 bases and J by 7 bases, and 15 bases separated the two germline ends. The CDR3 contains 15 residues. For the CDR3, the DNA is TGTGCCAGCAGCCCCGGTGGGCTAGGGAATTCACCCCTCCACTTT. Protein sequence: CASSPGGLGNSPLHF.

This clonotype occurred many times. The V and J genes are TRBV28 and TRBJ2-5; the D is unclear. V was pared by 8 bases and J by 2 bases, with 6 bases between. This CDR3 contains 11 residues. Germline V CDR1 and CDR2: MDHEN, SYDVKM. The CDR3 sequence is CASELQETQYF. CDR3 sequence (DNA): TGTGCCAGCGAACTTCAAGAGACCCAGTACTTC. The variable domain in full, with the rest retrieved from reference TRBV28 and TRBJ2-5, is DVKVTQSSRYLVKRTGEKVFLECVQDMDHENMFWYRQDPGLGLRLIYFSYDVKMKEKGDIPEGYSVSREKKERFSLILESASTNQTSMYLCASELQETQYFGPGTRLLVL.

This clonotype was seen many times. A much larger clone differs by one base, so this may be a read error. This chain uses TRBV10-2 with TRBJ1-6; D not resolved. Germline CDR1 and CDR2: WSHSY and SAAADI. This CDR3 region has 15 residues. The CDR3 region is CAGSTLGYYNSPLHF. DNA for the CDR3: TGCGCCGGCAGTACCCTGGGTTACTATAATTCACCCCTCCACTTT.

The CDR3 DNA is TGTGCCAGCAGCGTACCGGGACAGACGATCACACTCTCCTACGAGCAGTACTTC. Protein product: CASSVPGQTITLSYEQYF. The chain carries TRBV9 and TRBJ2-7, with 7 bases fitting TRBD1. Trimming cost V 1 base and J 0 bases; bases outside gene matches: 13. The germline V gene has CDR1 SGDLS and CDR2 YYNGEE. The CDR3 covers 18 residues.

V usage is TRBV6-5 and J usage is TRBJ1-6; D call uncertain. CDR3 length equals 14 residues. Germline CDR1 MNHEY, CDR2 SVGAGI. V shed 6 bases and J shed 8 bases, with 14 bases lying between them. CDR3 residues: CASREAGLDSPLHF. The CDR3, as DNA: TGTGCCAGCAGGGAGGCAGGTCTGGATTCACCCCTCCACTTT.

This chain connects TRBV9 to TRBJ1-5; D gene uncertain. V was cut by 3 bases and J by 1 base, with 8 bases left in between. Germline-derived CDR1 and CDR2 are SGDLS and YYNGEE. There are 14 residues in the CDR3. CDR3 sequence (DNA): TGTGCCAGCAGCGGAGACTGCAGCAATCAGCCCCAGCATTTT. Its protein product is CASSGDCSNQPQHF. The full variable domain, rest sourced from reference TRBV9 and TRBJ1-5, is DSGVTQTPKHLITATGQRVTLRCSPRSGDLSVYWYQQSLDQGLQFLIQYYNGEERAKGNILERFSAQQFPDLHSELNLSSLELGDSALYFCASSGDCSNQPQHFGDGTRLSIL.

This rearrangement joins TRBV27 to TRBJ2-7; TRBD2 aligns across 11 bases. Germline CDR1 is MNHEY and CDR2 is SMNVEV (reference sequence). This CDR3 is built from 15 residues. V shed 6 bases, J shed 4 bases, and the junction held 8 bases outside the gene matches. The CDR3 loop is CASRVSGRAGYEQYF. The CDR3 DNA reads TGTGCCAGCAGGGTTAGCGGGAGGGCCGGGTACGAGCAGTACTTC.

CDR3 in DNA: TGTGCCAGCTCACCACCGAACAGTTACACAGATACGCAGTATTTT. Translating gives CASSPPNSYTDTQYF. The rearrangement uses TRBV18 and TRBJ2-3; no firm D call. This CDR3 contains 15 residues. V was trimmed by 0 bases and J by 2 bases, leaving 9 bases between them. In germline, CDR1 is KGHSH, CDR2 LQKENI.

With respect to this clonotype: This may be a read error, as it is one base from a much larger clone. No conserved phenylalanine or tryptophan ends this CDR3, so it is likely a read error. The CDR3 loop is CASSQTSGRPGEQFL. DNA for the CDR3: TGTGCCAGCAGCCAAACTAGCGGGAGACCAGGTGAGCAGTTCCTC. J is TRBJ2-1 and V is TRBV4-2, with 11 nucleotides matching TRBD2. CDR1 is LGHNA and CDR2 is YNFKEQ in the germline V gene. The ends lost 2 bases at V and 9 bases at J; junction bases unmatched: 6. The CDR3 is made up of 15 amino acids.

The rearrangement uses TRBV2 and TRBJ1-5; 12 bases are a match to TRBD1. Germline loops: CDR1 SNHLY, CDR2 FYNNEI. The CDR3 sequence is 16 residues long. CDR3 sequence (DNA): TGTGCTAGGGGGACAGGGGGCATATGTAGCAATCAGCCCCAGCATTTT. This sequence encodes CARGTGGICSNQPQHF.

The chain combines TRBV10-3 with TRBJ2-6; D unclear. V lost 2 bases, J lost 3 bases, and 8 bases lay in between. Germline lookup yields CDR1 ENHRY and CDR2 SYGVKD. The CDR3 runs to 15 residues. The CDR3 spells CAISEIVGGANVLTF. In DNA, the CDR3 is TGTGCCATCAGTGAGATAGTCGGTGGGGCCAACGTCCTGACTTTC.

In the case of this clonotype: A much larger clonotype is one base distant, so this may be a read error. This chain uses TRBV6-6 with TRBJ2-7; possibly TRBD1 for D (7 bases). Germline V gene lookup returns CDR1 MNHNY and CDR2 SVGAGI (reference sequence). CDR3 length: 14 residues. Here the CDR3 reads CTSIQGGWAYEQYF. The DNA for the CDR3 is TGTACCAGCATTCAGGGGGGCTGGGCCTACGAGCAGTACTTC.

Concerning this clonotype: One end of the junction fails to match germline, which may point to a read error. The chain links TRBV9 to TRBJ2-2; possibly TRBD2 for D (6 bases). CDR1 and CDR2 from the germline V gene are SGDLS and YYNGEE. The CDR3 is 15 residues long. CDR3 coding DNA: TGTGCCAGCAGCCAAGGTCGTAGCGGCACCGGGGAGCTGCTTTTT. Protein sequence: CASSQGRSGTGELLF.

This clonotype has ten or more counts. The V call is TRBV7-8, the J call TRBJ2-1; TRBD1 matches 7 bases. The ends lost 2 bases at V and 4 bases at J; junction bases unmatched: 2. CDR1 SGHVS and CDR2 FQNEAQ come from the germline V gene. The CDR3 is 14 amino acids. The CDR3 loop reads CASSLMTGYNEQFF. The CDR3 DNA reads as TGTGCCAGCAGCTTAATGACAGGGTACAATGAGCAGTTCTTC.

Ten or more counts support this clonotype. This chain joins TRBV6-5 and TRBJ2-7; the D gene is possibly TRBD2 (6 bases). The germline gives CDR1 MNHEY, CDR2 SVGAGI. The CDR3 contains 14 residues. Trimming took 5 bases from V and 2 from J, leaving 13 bases between them. CDR3 sequence: CASSPGSATYEQYF. The CDR3 DNA reads as TGTGCCAGCAGTCCCGGGAGCGCCACCTACGAGCAGTACTTC.

The chain employs TRBV12-3 or TRBV12-4 and TRBJ1-5; D is unresolved. The CDR3 has 15 amino acids. Trimming pared 7 bases from V and 4 bases from J, leaving 17 bases between. CDR3 region: CASMLAGARNQPQHF. DNA of the CDR3: TGTGCCAGCATGCTTGCGGGAGCACGGAATCAGCCCCAGCATTTT.